This TCR beta chain was observed in a study of cytomegalovirus exposure and HLA in healthy donors. Whole-study findings and limits: An ancestry cluster, one associated with Asian ancestry, reportedly showed fewer N-insertions than the approximately 670-donor mean in a later analysis. Researchers had no immune exposure information except CMV serostatus available.

Germline lookup yields CDR1 SGHTA and CDR2 FQGNSA. The CDR3 loop spans 14 amino acids. The V end lost 4 bases, the J end lost 5 bases, and 15 bases lay between the germline ends. PCR primers comprised 60 Vbeta and 13 Jbeta primers. Method: immunoSEQ multiplex PCR; TCRdb's copy keeps in-frame clones and lacks some. The table shows 90,000 to 110,000 clones, with just over 75% occurring only once. About this clone: Its target is unknown.

Healthy bone marrow donors supplied every sample. V gene TRBV7-2 combines with J gene TRBJ2-7; D uncertain. Sequencing was carried out using PBMCs. The sequence came from a man aged 35-49 years in good health and CMV-seropositive. The CDR3 DNA reads as TGTGCCAGCAGCTGGCCCCTGGAGAGGCACGAGCAGTACTTC. This translates into CASSWPLERHEQYF.